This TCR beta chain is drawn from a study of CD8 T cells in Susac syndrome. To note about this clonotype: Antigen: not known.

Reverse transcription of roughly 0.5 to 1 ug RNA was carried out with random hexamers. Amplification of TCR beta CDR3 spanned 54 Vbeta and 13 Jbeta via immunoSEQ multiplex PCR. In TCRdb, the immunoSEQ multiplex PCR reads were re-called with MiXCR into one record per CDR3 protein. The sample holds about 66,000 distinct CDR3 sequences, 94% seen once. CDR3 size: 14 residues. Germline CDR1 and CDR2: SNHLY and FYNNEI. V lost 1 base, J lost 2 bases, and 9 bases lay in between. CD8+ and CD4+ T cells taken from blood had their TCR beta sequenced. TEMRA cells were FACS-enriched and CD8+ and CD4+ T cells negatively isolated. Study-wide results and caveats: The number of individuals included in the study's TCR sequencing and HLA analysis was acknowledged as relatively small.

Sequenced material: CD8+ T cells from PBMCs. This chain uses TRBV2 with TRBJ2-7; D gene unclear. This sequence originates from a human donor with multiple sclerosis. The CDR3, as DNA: TGTGCCAGCAGTGAAGAGGTCCCGACCTACGAGCAGTACTTC. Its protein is CASSEEVPTYEQYF.